The 20 T cell receptor beta chains reported below all come from one sample, sequenced in a study of regulatory T cells in long-lasting Graves disease. Through Arm-PCR of CDR3 regions and iRepertoire HTBI primers, TCR beta libraries were built. In TCRdb, the multiplex PCR reads were re-called with MiXCR into one record per CDR3 protein. The sample yields some 340,000 distinct CDR3 sequences, about an eighth seen once. The time point is: newly diagnosed GD, antithyroid drugs for less than 3 months. Generation of the TCR library employed RNA extracted from PBMCs. The data also belong to a second study, concerning T cells in Graves' hyperthyroidism and ophthalmopathy.

Sequenced material: peripheral blood mononuclear cells (PBMCs), taken at new diagnosis, from a patient treated with antithyroid drugs. The receptors come from a woman between 18 and 29 years old with Graves disease.

This clonotype was seen many times. V and J are TRBV24-1 and TRBJ1-5, with D perhaps TRBD1 (6 bases). Germline V lookup: CDR1 KGHDR, CDR2 SFDVKD. Trimming removed 5 bases from V and 7 bases from J, with 17 bases in between. CDR3 length equals 15 residues. The CDR3 DNA reads as TGTGCCACCAGTGGGCCCACAGGGAGCGGGCAGCCCCAGCATTTT. Protein product: CATSGPTGSGQPQHF.

This clonotype was found many times. The gene calls are TRBV6-1 and TRBJ2-3; the match to TRBD1 covers 7 bases. The CDR3 totals 14 residues. CDR1 and CDR2 from the germline V gene are MNHNS and SASEGT. Trimming cost V 0 bases and J 4 bases; bases outside gene matches: 1. The CDR3 loop is CASSEATGPDTQYF. In DNA, the CDR3 is TGTGCCAGCAGTGAAGCGACAGGGCCAGATACGCAGTATTTT.

This clonotype occurred many times. V is TRBV20-1 and J is TRBJ1-1; unclear D gene. With 5 bases removed from V and 4 bases from J, the gap between germline ends came to 14 bases. Looked up from germline, CDR1 is DFQATT and CDR2 is SNEGSKA (reference sequence). This CDR3 has 13 residues. In nucleotides, the CDR3 is TGCAGTGCTTCCCATGCATGGGCCACTGAAGCTTTCTTT. Protein: CSASHAWATEAFF.

Ten or more counts support this clonotype. This chain uses TRBV20-1 with TRBJ1-1; 8 bases match TRBD1. With 3 bases clipped from V and 1 base from J, the junction kept 4 bases outside the gene matches. There are 14 residues in the CDR3. Per germline, CDR1 DFQATT and CDR2 SNEGSKA (reference sequence). The CDR3 coding sequence is TGCAGTGCTAGGTGGACAGGGCCGAACACTGAAGCTTTCTTT. It translates to CSARWTGPNTEAFF.

The table lists this clonotype with a few counts. The chain combines TRBV13 with TRBJ2-1, with TRBD2 matching 7 bases. Trimming took 5 bases from V and 5 from J; bases not matched to a gene: 12. Germline CDR1 reads PRHDT; CDR2 reads FYEKMQ (reference sequence). This CDR3 comprises 16 residues. Here the CDR3 reads CASSPAGGRADNEQFF. For the CDR3, the DNA is TGTGCCAGCAGCCCAGCAGGAGGGAGGGCCGACAATGAGCAGTTCTTC.

Here the CDR3 reads CASSIIGGTVKETQYF. The CDR3 nucleotides read TGTGCCAGTAGTATCATCGGCGGAACGGTAAAAGAGACCCAGTACTTC. V gene TRBV19 combines with J gene TRBJ2-5; no clear D gene. Trimming pared 3 bases from V and 3 bases from J, leaving 17 bases between. Germline V gene data show CDR1 as LNHDA and CDR2 as SQIVND (reference sequence). The CDR3 totals 16 residues.

This clonotype was found a few times. The V call is TRBV25-1, the J call TRBJ1-1; the D gene is possibly TRBD1 (5 bases). Looked up from germline, CDR1 is MGHDK and CDR2 is SYGVNS. The CDR3 spans 12 residues. Trimming took 7 bases from V and 7 from J, leaving 13 bases between them. DNA of the CDR3: TGTGCCAGCACCCGAGGGACCCTTGAAGCTTTCTTT. Amino acids: CASTRGTLEAFF.

This clonotype was counted at least ten times. This sequence joins TRBV20-1 and TRBJ2-1; D uncertain. V was clipped by 5 bases and J by 9 bases, with 11 bases between them. CDR3 size: 11 residues. The germline V gene encodes CDR1 DFQATT and CDR2 SNEGSKA (reference sequence). The CDR3 sequence is CSASRNSEQFF. The CDR3 region has the DNA TGCAGTGCTTCTAGGAACTCTGAGCAGTTCTTC.

This clonotype has a handful of counts. This rearrangement joins TRBV19 to TRBJ2-1; 8 positions match TRBD2. Trimming took 4 bases from V and 0 from J; bases not matched to a gene: 5. Per germline, CDR1 LNHDA and CDR2 SQIVND (reference sequence). The CDR3 totals 16 residues. The CDR3 is CASSRLAGPSYNEQFF. The CDR3 DNA reads TGTGCCAGTAGTAGATTAGCGGGACCCTCCTACAATGAGCAGTTCTTC.

This clonotype was seen a handful of times. This may come from a read error, since a much larger clone is one base off. This chain uses TRBV2 with TRBJ1-4; possible D gene TRBD1, 5 bases. Looked up from germline, CDR1 is SNHLY and CDR2 is FYNNEI. CDR3 length: 14 residues. DNA of the CDR3: TGTGCCAGCAGTGTGAGACAGAAAAATGAAAAACTGTCTTTT. Translating it yields CASSVRQKNEKLSF.

This clonotype was counted many times. The rearrangement links TRBV28 to TRBJ1-1; 7 bases map to TRBD1. V lost 8 bases and J lost 1; bases outside the gene matches: 31. Germline CDR1 MDHEN, CDR2 SYDVKM. CDR3 length equals 22 residues. For the CDR3, the DNA is TGTGCCAGCGAGGGAGCAGGGGGTTCCCCCACTCCCCCCCGCCATAAGAACACTGAAGCTTTCTTT. This gives the protein CASEGAGGSPTPPRHKNTEAFF.

In this sample, this clonotype turned up many times. The V call is TRBV2, the J call TRBJ2-3; D may be TRBD1 (5 bases). This CDR3 is 15 amino acids long. Germline V gene data show CDR1 as SNHLY and CDR2 as FYNNEI. Trimming cost V 8 bases and J 3 bases, with 18 bases left between them. This chain's CDR3 is CASRPIGARTDTQYF. Here the CDR3 DNA reads TGTGCCAGCCGCCCGATAGGGGCAAGGACAGATACGCAGTATTTT.

The J gene is TRBJ2-1, the V gene TRBV12-5; 7 positions match TRBD1. The CDR3 has 14 amino acids. The germline V gene has CDR1 LGHNT and CDR2 FRNRAP. V lost 0 bases, J lost 9 bases, and 5 bases stayed unmatched. The CDR3 sequence is CASGLVTRGREQFF. The CDR3 nucleotides read TGTGCTAGTGGTTTGGTAACGAGGGGGCGTGAGCAGTTCTTC.

The table lists this clonotype with a few counts. The chain carries TRBV6-1 and TRBJ2-1; 9 nucleotides agree with TRBD2. Losses at the gene ends were 6 bases for V and 0 bases for J; bases not matched to a gene: 15. Germline V gives CDR1 MNHNS, CDR2 SASEGT. CDR3 length: 19 residues. The CDR3 DNA sequence: TGTGCCAGCAGCCGGCTAGCGGGACCCTACCCAAGCTCCTACAATGAGCAGTTCTTC. Translating gives CASSRLAGPYPSSYNEQFF.

This chain joins TRBV9 and TRBJ2-3; TRBD1 matches at 10 bases. With V trimmed by 5 bases and J by 6 bases, 6 bases remained unmatched. CDR1 is SGDLS, CDR2 YYNGEE, per germline. The CDR3 extends over 14 amino acids. CDR3: CASRIGTGDDTQYF. The CDR3 DNA follows: TGTGCCAGCAGGATCGGGACAGGGGACGATACGCAGTATTTT.

This clonotype was detected ten times or more. The chain couples TRBV7-6 to TRBJ1-4, with D possibly being TRBD1 (5 bases). CDR3 length: 15 residues. Trimming took off 5 bases at V and 7 bases at J, with 17 bases between the two ends. Germline assignment: CDR1 SGHVS and CDR2 FNYEAQ. CDR3 loop: CASSPNMGRVEKLFF. The CDR3 bases are TGTGCCAGCAGCCCTAATATGGGACGGGTTGAAAAACTGTTTTTT.

This clonotype was found a few times. The rearrangement uses TRBV27 and TRBJ2-3, with D hard to call. The J call is uncertain, as TRBJ2-5 better fits the DNA end. The germline V gene encodes CDR1 MNHEY and CDR2 SMNVEV (reference sequence). The CDR3 runs to 13 residues. In DNA, the CDR3 is TGTGCCAGCAGTTTATTAGTCCGGGAGACCCAGTACTTC. Translating it yields CASSLLVRETQYF.

This clonotype was counted ten times or more. The chain carries TRBV9 and TRBJ2-3; no clear D. The ends were cut back, 0 bases at V and 4 bases at J, with 9 bases in the middle. In germline, CDR1 is SGDLS, CDR2 YYNGEE. The CDR3 has 14 amino acids. This chain's CDR3 is CASSVEGRADTQYF. For the CDR3, the DNA is TGTGCCAGCAGCGTAGAGGGTCGCGCAGATACGCAGTATTTT.

This chain connects TRBV7-2 to TRBJ1-1, with D hard to call. V shed 1 base and J shed 5 bases, with 14 bases lying between them. CDR3 length: 15 residues. The V gene's germline CDR1 is SGHTA and CDR2 FQGNSA. CDR3: CASSLEVGGGTEAFF. The CDR3 DNA reads TGTGCCAGCAGCTTAGAGGTGGGAGGAGGTACTGAAGCTTTCTTT.

This clonotype was picked up a small number of times. Given a much more abundant clone one base away, this may be a read error. Without the conserved terminal phenylalanine or tryptophan, this CDR3 likely stems from a read error. The CDR3 spells CASSLEGSGETQYS. The CDR3, as DNA: TGTGCCAGCAGCTTAGAGGGTAGCGGAGAGACCCAGTACTCC. The rearrangement joins TRBV7-2 to TRBJ2-5; a weak D match, TRBD2 (6 bases). Trimming shortened V by 1 base and J by 4 bases, and 10 bases separated the two germline ends. Germline assignment: CDR1 SGHTA and CDR2 FQGNSA. The CDR3 extends over 14 amino acids.